This T cell receptor (beta chain) originates from a study of PD-L1 blockade in urothelial cancer. The wider study: Blood analysis took place 3 weeks (second dose) and 6 weeks after treatment start.

The time point is: peripheral blood 6 weeks after treatment start. Data came from immunoSEQ multiplex PCR; TCRdb stores just in-frame clones and leaves some out. This table holds around 100,000 clones, 91% found once. This clonotype was obtained from a man aged 60 to 75 with urothelial cancer. Sequences were derived from PBMCs, sampled around atezolizumab (anti-PD-L1) treatment.

The CDR3 nucleotides read TGTGCCAGCAGCTCGGGAGGTGGAAACACCATATATTTT. It is translated as CASSSGGGNTIYF. The chain links TRBV7-9 to TRBJ1-3; D is unclear. This CDR3 region has 13 residues. Germline-derived CDR1 and CDR2 are SEHNR and FQNEAQ (reference sequence). Trimming took off 4 bases at V and 3 bases at J, with 7 bases between the two ends.